This TCR beta chain is from a study of shared clonotypes between healthy human individuals. The study ran the assay at deep level. In replicate PCRs of sorted subsets, about 200 ng DNA, approximately 30,000 T cell genomes, was used. Original data processing: Because ImmunoSEQ provided only junction sequences with no quality scores, the filtering differed. Clones were read by immunoSEQ multiplex PCR, and TCRdb kept only the in-frame ones, dropping some. Clonal size and the V and J genes are those of that table, whereas D and trimming came from the DNA. The sample lists about 2,200,000 clones, approximately 94% seen once, with over 1.5% in the top ten. Germline CDR1 and CDR2: WSHSY and SAAADI. The CDR3 length is 15 residues. With V trimmed by 6 bases and J by 7 bases, 9 bases remained unmatched. Naive CD8 populations comprised CD45RO-negative cells positively selected for CCR7, excluding terminally differentiated effector memory CD45RA+ cells.

This chain connects TRBV10-2 to TRBJ2-3; 11 bases match TRBD2. Material for sequencing was naive CD8+ T cells from PBMCs. The source of this sequence is a man between 18 and 35 years old in good health. Some clones in this sample may be carry-over from other donors' samples. The CDR3 is CASRIGTSGPNTQYF. The CDR3 coding sequence is TGCGCCAGCAGAATCGGGACTAGCGGACCCAATACGCAGTATTTT.